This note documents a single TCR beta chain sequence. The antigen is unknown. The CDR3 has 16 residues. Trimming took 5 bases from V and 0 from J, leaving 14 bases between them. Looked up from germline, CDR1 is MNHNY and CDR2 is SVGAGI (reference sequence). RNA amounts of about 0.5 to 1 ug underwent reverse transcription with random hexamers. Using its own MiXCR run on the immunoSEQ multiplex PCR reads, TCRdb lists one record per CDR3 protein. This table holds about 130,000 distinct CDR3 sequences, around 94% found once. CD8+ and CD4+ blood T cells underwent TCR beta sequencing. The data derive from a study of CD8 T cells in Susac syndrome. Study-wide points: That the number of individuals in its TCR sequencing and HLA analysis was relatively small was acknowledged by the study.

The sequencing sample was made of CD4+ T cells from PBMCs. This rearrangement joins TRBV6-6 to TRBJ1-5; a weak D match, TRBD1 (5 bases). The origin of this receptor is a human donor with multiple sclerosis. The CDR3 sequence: CASSPVGGDSNQPQHF. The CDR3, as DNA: TGTGCCAGCAGTCCCGTGGGGGGGGATAGCAATCAGCCCCAGCATTTT.